Presented here are 4 T cell receptor beta chains from one specimen sequenced in a study of blood T cells in healthy people across ages. A second PCR of 7 to 11 cycles used a sample-barcoded 5' primer and a J-beta primer mix. TCRdb redid the calling of the 5' RACE reads with MiXCR, one entry per CDR3 protein. The repertoire holds more than 800,000 distinct CDR3 sequences, with 29% as singletons. The sequenced material came from blood. The receptors were gathered from a woman aged 80 or older in good health.

This chain links TRBV5-5 with TRBJ2-5; unclear D gene. The J call may be in error: the DNA end matches TRBJ2-7 better. In germline, CDR1 is SGHKS, CDR2 YYEKEE (reference sequence). The CDR3 loop spans 14 amino acids. CDR3 DNA sequence: TGTGCCAGCAGCTTGCTTCCACCTCCCAACGAGCAGTACTTC. Encoded protein: CASSLLPPPNEQYF.

CDR3 in DNA: TGTGCCAGCAGCACCCAGGACACCGATCAGCCCCAGCATTTT. Translating gives CASSTQDTDQPQHF. V usage is TRBV7-9 and J usage is TRBJ1-5; TRBD1 is a possible D gene (5 bases). CDR3 length: 14 amino acids. Trimming pared 5 bases from V and 5 bases from J, leaving 13 bases between. Germline CDR1 and CDR2: SEHNR and FQNEAQ (reference sequence).

The J gene is TRBJ1-1, the V gene TRBV11-2; a possible D gene is TRBD1 (6 bases). The CDR3 extends over 16 amino acids. Germline V gene lookup returns CDR1 SGHAT and CDR2 FQNNGV. Trimming shortened V by 0 bases and J by 0 bases, and 11 bases separated the two germline ends. CDR3 loop: CASSLDRGGVNTEAFF. CDR3 bases: TGTGCCAGCAGCTTAGATAGGGGGGGAGTGAACACTGAAGCTTTCTTT.

This clonotype has ten or more counts. V gene TRBV18 combines with J gene TRBJ1-2; D remains unclear. CDR1 and CDR2 from the germline V gene are KGHSH and LQKENI. The CDR3 has 14 residues. V was cut by 0 bases and J by 2 bases, with 7 bases left in between. CDR3 loop: CASSPPNGNYGYTF. DNA of the CDR3: TGTGCCAGCTCACCACCGAACGGAAACTATGGCTACACCTTC.